Below are 19 T cell receptor beta chains sequenced from a single sample in a study of T-cell reconstitution after alpha-beta-depleted transplantation in children. Unique molecular identifiers were used in preparing the TCRbeta library. Each CDR3 protein gets one entry after TCRdb re-called the PCR reads with MiXCR. Seen here are almost 500,000 distinct CDR3 sequences, 12% observed once, and the top ten hold 5% to 6%. The sequencing used PBMCs from the stem cell graft donor, collected from the stem cell graft. The receptors shown here come from a human donor who donated a stem cell graft to a child with combined immunodeficiency.

The chain employs TRBV6-1 and TRBJ2-4; 8 bases match TRBD2. CDR1 and CDR2 (germline): MNHNS, SASEGT. V gave up 4 bases and J gave up 0 bases; unmatched junction bases: 11. The CDR3 covers 18 residues. For the CDR3, the DNA is TGTGCCAGCAGTGCGGAGCGGGGGCTAATATTAGCCAAAAACATTCAGTACTTC. It encodes CASSAERGLILAKNIQYF.

This clonotype came up a few times. CDR3 in DNA: TGTGCCAGCAGCCAAGATCGCCGGGGGAGACCGTCGTTGACAGATACGCAGTATTTT. Translating it yields CASSQDRRGRPSLTDTQYF. The J gene is TRBJ2-3, the V gene TRBV4-2; a weak D match, TRBD2 (6 bases). The CDR3 is 19 amino acids. V lost 0 bases and J lost 3, with 22 bases in between. Germline loops: CDR1 LGHNA, CDR2 YNFKEQ.

The genes are TRBV5-1 and TRBJ2-7; the D gene is possibly TRBD2 (6 bases). Germline CDR1 and CDR2: SGHRS and YFSETQ. The CDR3 length is 14 residues. With 4 bases removed from V and 3 bases from J, the gap between germline ends came to 14 bases. The DNA of the CDR3 is TGCGCCAGCAGCATCCAGGGAGGCGACTACGAGCAGTACTTC. Its protein is CASSIQGGDYEQYF.

V is TRBV4-3 and J is TRBJ2-3; D is ambiguous. V was clipped by 8 bases and J by 0 bases, with 12 bases between them. CDR3 length equals 14 residues. CDR1 is LGHNA and CDR2 is YSLEER in the germline V gene. CDR3 loop: CASAPLTSTDTQYF. CDR3 coding DNA: TGCGCCAGCGCTCCCCTAACTAGCACAGATACGCAGTATTTT.

In its sample, this clonotype was seen a few times. The V gene is TRBV14, the J gene TRBJ2-1, with TRBD2 identical over 10 bases. J lost 8 bases, V lost 5 bases, and 6 bases had no gene match. This CDR3 is 14 amino acids long. Germline CDR1 reads SGHDN; CDR2 reads FVKESK. CDR3 region: CASSGRLAGHEQFF. The CDR3, as DNA: TGTGCCAGCAGCGGACGACTAGCGGGCCATGAGCAGTTCTTC.

This chain links TRBV15 with TRBJ2-1; D is uncertain. There are 16 residues in the CDR3. In germline, CDR1 is LNHNV, CDR2 YYDKDF (reference sequence). V was shortened by 2 bases and J by 9 bases, with 20 bases between the two germline ends. The CDR3 region is CATSRPLGQSIGEQFF. As DNA, the CDR3 is TGTGCCACCAGCAGACCGTTAGGGCAGAGCATCGGTGAGCAGTTCTTC.

This clonotype occurred many times. This chain links TRBV11-1 with TRBJ2-7, with unresolved D. The CDR3 has 14 amino acids. Deletions cut 2 bases from V and 4 bases from J, with 12 bases between. Germline assignment: CDR1 SGHAT and CDR2 FQDESV (reference sequence). The CDR3 is CASSLLASTYEQYF. CDR3 in DNA: TGTGCCAGCAGCTTATTAGCCAGCACTTACGAGCAGTACTTC.

This clonotype was detected ten times or more. The V gene is TRBV2, the J gene TRBJ2-5, with 8 bases matching TRBD2. V shed 5 bases, J shed 7 bases, and the junction held 12 bases outside the gene matches. CDR1 is SNHLY, CDR2 FYNNEI, per germline. This CDR3 is 15 amino acids long. The CDR3 spells CASSLASGSPGTQYF. The CDR3 DNA is TGTGCCAGCAGTCTCGCTAGCGGGTCCCCGGGGACCCAGTACTTC.

In its sample, this clonotype was seen many times. V is TRBV12-3 or TRBV12-4 and J is TRBJ1-1; D is possibly TRBD1 (6 bases). The CDR3 runs 13 residues. Trimming shortened V by 5 bases and J by 8 bases, and 15 bases separated the two germline ends. This CDR3 is CASSHATGTEAFF. The CDR3 coding sequence is TGTGCCAGCAGTCACGCAACAGGGACGGAAGCTTTCTTT.

Many counts were recorded for this clonotype. The J gene is TRBJ2-7, the V gene TRBV5-1, with 13 bases identical to TRBD2. Trimming at V came to 2 bases and at J to 6 bases, leaving 8 bases not matched to a gene. The CDR3 length is 16 residues. Germline CDR1 is SGHRS and CDR2 is YFSETQ. CDR3 sequence reads: CASSLIGLAGVSEQYF. The DNA for the CDR3 is TGCGCCAGCAGCTTAATAGGACTAGCGGGAGTCAGCGAGCAGTACTTC.

This clonotype appeared a single time. The CDR3 nucleotides read TGTGCCTGGAAGGGGACAGTCTACGAGCAGTACTTC. Translation gives CAWKGTVYEQYF. V and J are TRBV30 and TRBJ2-7; 7 bases line up with TRBD1. The CDR3 totals 12 residues. In germline, CDR1 is GTSNPN, CDR2 SVGIG (reference sequence). V dropped 4 bases and J dropped 3; count of bases not matched to a gene: 3.

This clonotype was counted only a few times. The chain joins TRBV12-3 or TRBV12-4 to TRBJ2-1; maybe TRBD1 (6 bases). With 6 bases removed from V and 8 bases from J, the gap between germline ends came to 11 bases. The CDR3 consists of 12 residues. The CDR3 region is CASSPGADEQFF. CDR3 nucleotide sequence: TGTGCCAGCAGCCCAGGGGCCGATGAGCAGTTCTTC.

This clonotype showed up many times. V is TRBV20-1 and J is TRBJ2-7, with D uncertain. Germline V gene sequence: CDR1 DFQATT, CDR2 SNEGSKA (reference sequence). The CDR3 is 14 amino acids. The V end lost 3 bases, the J end lost 2 bases, and 14 bases lay between the germline ends. CDR3 sequence reads: CSASPGSLPYEQYF. CDR3 coding DNA: TGCAGTGCTAGCCCAGGTTCCTTGCCCTACGAGCAGTACTTC.

This clonotype was counted many times. V and J are TRBV11-2 and TRBJ2-1; 14 bases fit TRBD2. From germline, CDR1 is SGHAT and CDR2 FQNNGV. The CDR3 spans 17 residues. The junction had 9 bases not matched to a gene; V was cut back by 5 bases and J by 6 bases. The CDR3 DNA reads TGTGCCAGCAGCCGGAGCGGGACTAGCGGGAGAGGCAATGAGCAGTTCTTC. Translation: CASSRSGTSGRGNEQFF.

This clonotype was counted at least ten times. The chain links TRBV5-6 to TRBJ2-7, with 9 bases that match TRBD1. CDR3 length: 14 amino acids. Germline V gene data show CDR1 as SGHDT and CDR2 as YYEEEE. J gave up 4 bases and V 4 bases, and 6 bases lay outside the gene matches. CDR3 nucleotides: TGTGCCAGCAGCCGGGGACAGGGAGGGTACGAGCAGTACTTC. Its protein is CASSRGQGGYEQYF.

This clonotype was seen a handful of times. The V and J genes are TRBV7-2 and TRBJ2-3, with 8 bases fitting TRBD2. CDR1 SGHTA and CDR2 FQGNSA come from the germline V gene. Trimming removed 4 bases from V and 5 bases from J; junction bases left unmatched: 2. The CDR3 sequence is 13 residues long. Here the CDR3 DNA reads TGTGCCAGCAGCTCAGCGGGGGAAGATACGCAGTATTTT. It specifies CASSSAGEDTQYF.

This clonotype was counted at least ten times. The rearrangement uses TRBV25-1 and TRBJ2-1; D remains ambiguous. V was trimmed by 10 bases and J by 2 bases, leaving 15 bases between them. CDR1 and CDR2 (germline): MGHDK, SYGVNS. CDR3 length: 14 residues. CDR3 DNA sequence: TGTGCCACCCTCTGTAGGCCTACCTACAATGAGCAGTTCTTC. As protein: CATLCRPTYNEQFF.

This clonotype was counted only a few times. The rearrangement joins TRBV5-6 to TRBJ2-2; a possible D gene is TRBD2 (6 bases). This CDR3 has 16 amino acids. CDR1 and CDR2 from the germline V gene are SGHDT and YYEEEE. V lost 4 bases and J lost 1, with 14 bases in between. CDR3 nucleotides: TGTGCCAGCAGCCCCTTGGGACTCCTGAACACCGGGGAGCTGTTTTTT. It yields the protein CASSPLGLLNTGELFF.

This clonotype was picked up many times. The chain has TRBV12-3 or TRBV12-4 and TRBJ1-5; D unclear. CDR3 length: 15 amino acids. Trimming took off 6 bases at V and 3 bases at J, with 15 bases between the two ends. CDR3 protein: CASSMLGGVNQPQHF. The DNA for the CDR3 is TGTGCCAGCAGCATGCTGGGAGGAGTCAATCAGCCCCAGCATTTT.